The 5 T cell receptor beta chains below were found in one sample sequenced in a study of blood T cell repertoires in COVID-19. TCRdb's table, derived via immunoSEQ multiplex PCR, lists solely in-frame clones and lacks some. This sample has over 200,000 clones; 70% to 90% occur once, and the top ten carry about 10%. The sequenced sample consisted of PBMCs or T cells enriched from blood (not recorded which). All receptors derive from a man aged 35-49 years who had recovered from COVID-19.

This clone has just one count. The gene calls are TRBV9 and TRBJ2-7; D may be TRBD1 (6 bases). The CDR3 covers 15 residues. In germline, CDR1 is SGDLS, CDR2 YYNGEE. The V end lost 3 bases, the J end lost 4 bases, and 17 bases lay between the germline ends. Here the CDR3 reads CASSGSGTKSYEQYF. CDR3 nucleotides: TGTGCCAGCAGCGGCTCCGGGACAAAATCTTACGAGCAGTACTTC. Drawing the rest from reference TRBV9 and TRBJ2-7, the complete variable domain is DSGVTQTPKHLITATGQRVTLRCSPRSGDLSVYWYQQSLDQGLQFLIQYYNGEERAKGNILERFSAQQFPDLHSELNLSSLELGDSALYFCASSGSGTKSYEQYFGPGTRLTVT.

The gene calls are TRBV21-1 and TRBJ1-6; TRBD1 was called by the table and not checked on the DNA. TRBV21-1 is noted as a pseudogene. The length of the CDR3 is 19 residues. The chain's CDR3 is CASSKGRRAISSYNSPLHF. In DNA, the CDR3 is TGTGCCAGCAGCAAAGGCCGCAGGGCAATAAGCTCCTATAATTCACCCCTCCACTTT.

This chain uses TRBV5-1 with TRBJ2-7; 9 nucleotides line up with TRBD2. The CDR3 length is 14 residues. Germline loops: CDR1 SGHRS, CDR2 YFSETQ. The trim removed 1 base at V and 6 bases at J, leaving 5 bases unmatched. CDR3 in DNA: TGCGCCAGCAGCTTGATAGCGGGAGCTATCGAGCAGTACTTC. Its protein is CASSLIAGAIEQYF. Based on the CDR3 plus reference TRBV5-1 and TRBJ2-7, the full variable domain is KAGVTQTPRYLIKTRGQQVTLSCSPISGHRSVSWYQQTPGQGLQFLFEYFSETQRNKGNFPGRFSGRQFSNSRSEMNVSTLELGDSALYLCASSLIAGAIEQYFGPGTRLTVT.

The CDR3 region is CASSLRRDRVTEAFF. In DNA form, the CDR3 reads TGTGCCAGCAGCTTACGGAGGGACAGGGTAACTGAAGCTTTCTTT. This rearrangement joins TRBV7-8 to TRBJ1-1, with 9 bases identical to TRBD1. This CDR3 is 15 amino acids long. The trim removed 2 bases at V and 5 bases at J, leaving 6 bases unmatched. CDR1 SGHVS and CDR2 FQNEAQ come from the germline V gene.

The V gene is TRBV28, the J gene TRBJ1-5; possible D gene TRBD1, 5 bases. Germline CDR1 is MDHEN and CDR2 is SYDVKM. Trimming cost V 1 base and J 2 bases, with 15 bases left between them. This CDR3 is 17 amino acids long. The CDR3 nucleotides read TGTGCCAGCAGTTTATCTGGGGCAGTAAAGGGCAATCAGCCCCAGCATTTT. Translated: CASSLSGAVKGNQPQHF.